This T cell receptor (beta chain) emerged from a study of PD-1 blockade in mismatch repair-deficient tumors. The wider study: Enrolled about 2013-2016, patients had progressing, pretreated mismatch repair-deficient cancers of 12 types.

In the case of this clone: Its antigen is unknown.

All patients were mismatch repair deficient, assessed by either PCR or immunohistochemistry. Per germline, CDR1 ENHRY and CDR2 SYGVKD. Deletions cut 3 bases from V and 4 bases from J, with 13 bases between. The CDR3 is 15 residues long. Study-level points and caveats: After pembrolizumab, tumor-resident clones rose rapidly, then generally contracted before radiologic responses.

Some clones are missing from TCRdb's copy, which holds only in-frame ones; the method was immunoSEQ multiplex PCR. The table has some 48,000 clones, over 70% seen once; the top ten hold less than 9%. J is TRBJ1-5 and V is TRBV10-3; TRBD1 might be the D (5 bases). The sample here was peripheral blood, taken roughly 19 weeks after starting pembrolizumab. This sequence originates from an adult with mismatch repair-deficient cancer. CDR3 amino acids: CAISDGREVNQPQHF. The DNA for the CDR3 is TGTGCCATCAGTGATGGCAGGGAGGTAAATCAGCCCCAGCATTTT.